Listed below are T cell receptor beta chains from one sample, sequenced in a study of CXCR3-negative and CXCR3-positive naive CD8 T cells. From the 5' RACE reads, TCRdb lists one entry per CDR3 protein and no DNA. The table lists 140,000 to 150,000 distinct CDR3 sequences. Sequencing was performed on naive CXCR3+ CD8+ T cells from blood. Receptor source: a human donor in good health. Some clones in this sample may be carry-over from other donors' samples. The CDR3 runs from the conserved cysteine through the conserved F or W.

J,V,CDR3
TRBJ2-1,TRBV20-1,CSARGWRENNNEQFF
TRBJ2-7,TRBV29-1,CSVEFQGQGLREQYF
TRBJ2-5,TRBV12-3/TRBV12-4,CASSSSEETQYF
TRBJ2-2,TRBV7-6,CASSLHPGGELFF
TRBJ1-2,TRBV29-1,CSVEDRSLQAYGYTF
TRBJ2-1,TRBV2,CASSDRGLYNEQFF
TRBJ2-2,TRBV29-1,CSVDSGSDTGELFF
TRBJ2-7,TRBV6-2/TRBV6-3,CASSYGQTYEQYF
TRBJ2-5,TRBV29-1,CSVEDDRVGETQYF
TRBJ2-2,TRBV6-4,CASSAGTSTTGELFF
TRBJ1-1,TRBV29-1,CSVDLEGTFYSHTEAFF
TRBJ2-7,TRBV7-2,CASSDPGLAGALQQYF
TRBJ1-1,TRBV7-6,CASSSRTGNTEAFF
TRBJ2-2,TRBV13,CASSSPSYEGWPVNTGELFF
TRBJ2-1,TRBV12-3/TRBV12-4,CASSEGLEQFF
TRBJ1-6,TRBV4-2,CASSQALWGPLHF
TRBJ2-3,TRBV7-9,CASSADWGGTDTQYF
TRBJ1-5,TRBV6-1,CASSAGEANQPQHF
TRBJ1-6,TRBV5-1,CDSSGTGNSPLHF
TRBJ2-1,TRBV5-1,CASSLAPDSGGSYNEQFF
TRBJ1-5,TRBV28,CASSLTSVSNQPQHF
TRBJ2-1,TRBV3-1,CASSPRLAGVNNEQFF
TRBJ1-1,TRBV29-1,CSARTGAATEAFF